This T cell receptor (beta chain) was obtained from a study of control samples from healthy donors and cancer patients. The data were produced by immunoSEQ multiplex PCR, yet TCRdb's version contains in-frame clones alone and is incomplete. The sample contains approximately 140,000 clones, approximately 94% of which appear only once. Remarks on this clone: The sample has other DNA sequences that encode this CDR3 too.

The germline V gene encodes CDR1 SGDLS and CDR2 YYNGEE. The CDR3 loop spans 14 amino acids. The junction had 1 base not matched to a gene; V was cut back by 1 base and J by 5 bases. The V and J genes are TRBV9 and TRBJ2-3; 10 bases fit TRBD2. This receptor was identified in a man in his forties in good health. The specimen was blood. The CDR3 sequence: CASSVKRGGDTQYF. The DNA for the CDR3 is TGTGCCAGCAGCGTAAAGCGGGGGGGAGATACGCAGTATTTT.